This TCR beta chain derives from a study of blood T cell repertoires in COVID-19. Study background: The study drew acute and convalescent COVID-19 samples from the United States, Italy and Spain. From T cells, B-cell-depleted T cells, or PBMCs came the material, which was cDNA or gDNA.

The authors' processing: Using reference gene primer amplification, nucleated cell counts were estimated. Clones were sequenced by immunoSEQ multiplex PCR, and TCRdb holds only the in-frame ones, with some missing. V and J calls and clone size are as listed in that table; D and trimming were resolved from the DNA. The sample holds 120,000 or so clones, about 80% seen once. Germline-derived CDR1 and CDR2 are SGHAT and FQNNGV. Trimming left V 2 bases short and J 4 bases short, with 8 bases between. The CDR3 has 13 residues. The chain has TRBV11-2 and TRBJ1-1; D possibly corresponds to TRBD1 (5 bases). The material sequenced was peripheral blood. This clonotype was obtained from a man aged 40-50 years with active or convalescent COVID-19. The CDR3 sequence is CASSLRRGTEAFF. CDR3 bases: TGTGCCAGCAGCTTAAGGAGGGGCACTGAAGCTTTCTTT.